The 9 T cell receptor beta chains below all came from one sample that was sequenced in a study of cytomegalovirus exposure and HLA in healthy donors. PCR employed 60 Vbeta and 13 Jbeta primers. The table came from immunoSEQ multiplex PCR; TCRdb's copy has only in-frame clones and leaves some out. Here the sample spans under 150,000 clones, 79% being singletons. Sequenced material: PBMCs. Receptors originate from a female donor in good health and CMV-seronegative.

The chain joins TRBV5-4 to TRBJ1-6; D is unclear. The CDR3 is 14 amino acids. Germline V CDR1 and CDR2: SGHNT, YYREEE (reference sequence). V was cut by 0 bases and J by 7 bases, with 8 bases left in between. The CDR3 sequence is CASSLGQPNSPLHF. In DNA, the CDR3 is TGTGCCAGCAGCTTGGGACAACCCAATTCACCCCTCCACTTT.

In the case of this clone: A junction end diverges from the germline sequence, so it may reflect a read error. V is TRBV7-7 and J is TRBJ2-5, with 8 nucleotides matching TRBD2. The germline V gene has CDR1 SSHAT and CDR2 FNYEAQ (reference sequence). The CDR3 is 14 residues long. CDR3: CASSSKRGQETQYF. CDR3 sequence (DNA): TGTGCTAGCAGCTCGAAGCGGGGGCAAGAGACCCAGTACTTC.

The rearrangement uses TRBV28 and TRBJ2-5; 10 bases are a match to TRBD2. CDR1 is MDHEN and CDR2 is SYDVKM in the germline V gene. The J segment lost 1 base and the V segment lost 5 bases, leaving 7 bases of the junction unmatched. The CDR3 loop spans 16 amino acids. Written as DNA, the CDR3 is TGTGCCAGCAGTCTGGGACTAGCGCACAGCCAAGAGACCCAGTACTTC. This encodes CASSLGLAHSQETQYF.

This clone was counted once. The chain recombines TRBV23-1 with TRBJ2-7; D not resolved. TRBV23-1 is placed among ORFs of uncertain function. The CDR3 has 16 residues. With 0 bases removed from V and 4 bases from J, the gap between germline ends came to 16 bases. CDR3 protein: CASSQSRDTNKYEQYF. Here the CDR3 DNA reads TGCGCCAGCAGTCAATCACGAGACACCAATAAGTACGAGCAGTACTTC.

The chain recombines TRBV4-3 with TRBJ1-5; weak D call: TRBD1 (5 bases). The germline V gene has CDR1 LGHNA and CDR2 YSLEER. The ends were cut back, 2 bases at V and 6 bases at J, with 14 bases in the middle. The length of the CDR3 is 15 residues. The CDR3 here is CASSQRAGVAQPQHF. Here the CDR3 DNA reads TGCGCCAGCAGCCAAAGGGCGGGGGTAGCTCAGCCCCAGCATTTT.

This chain links TRBV28 with TRBJ2-6; maybe TRBD1 (6 bases). Between the trimmed V and J ends, which lost 5 bases and 1 base, there was a span of 12 bases. The CDR3 extends over 16 amino acids. Germline values: CDR1 MDHEN, CDR2 SYDVKM. The CDR3 nucleotides are TGTGCCAGCAGTCCCCCAGGACAGTCTGGGGCCAACGTCCTGACTTTC. Its protein is CASSPPGQSGANVLTF.

V is TRBV29-1 and J is TRBJ1-3; 7 nucleotides agree with TRBD1. The CDR3 consists of 13 residues. V lost 3 bases and J lost 5; bases outside the gene matches: 4. The germline CDR1 and CDR2 sequences are SQVTM and ANQGSEA. The CDR3 protein is CSVETGIRNTIYF. The CDR3 nucleotides are TGCAGCGTTGAGACAGGGATTCGAAACACCATATATTTT. Complete variable domain (other parts from reference TRBV29-1 and TRBJ1-3): SAVISQKPSRDICQRGTSLTIQCQVDSQVTMMFWYRQQPGQSLTLIATANQGSEATYESGFVIDKFPISRPNLTFSTLTVSNMSPEDSSIYLCSVETGIRNTIYFGEGSWLTVV.

V and J are TRBV10-1 and TRBJ2-1, with 10 positions matching TRBD2. This CDR3 is 15 amino acids long. CDR1 is WNHNN and CDR2 is SYGVQD in the germline V gene (reference sequence). V was pared by 4 bases and J by 7 bases, with 7 bases of the junction left unmatched. CDR3 residues: CASSVDSGRFNEQFF. The CDR3 DNA reads TGCGCCAGCAGTGTCGATAGCGGGAGGTTTAATGAGCAGTTCTTC.

V gene TRBV27 combines with J gene TRBJ2-1; 11 positions match TRBD2. The junction had 5 bases not matched to a gene; V was cut back by 10 bases and J by 3 bases. The CDR3 totals 14 residues. Germline loops: CDR1 MNHEY, CDR2 SMNVEV (reference sequence). The CDR3 DNA reads as TGTGCCACCTTAGCGGGGGGGAGCTACAATGAGCAGTTCTTC. This encodes CATLAGGSYNEQFF.